This T cell receptor (beta chain) was observed in a study of metastatic and nonmetastatic thyroid tumors. Looking at the study overall: The authors compared repertoires across blood and tumor or nodule tissue from malignant and benign thyroid patients.

Original handling: It was from CDR3 differences across clinicopathological groups that a distant-metastasis classifier for papillary thyroid cancer was built. TCRdb used MiXCR to call clones anew from the PCR reads. The V and J calls, along with clone size, are taken from TCRdb and not from the paper's own processing. Among about 39,000 clones, 16% were seen once, and the ten largest hold approximately 21%. General study findings and limits: Significantly higher TCR beta diversity was reportedly seen in malignant thyroid tumors than benign nodules, in blood and tumor.

All patients were treatment-naive before thyroid surgery. This clone has ten or more counts. Its specificity is not known. The germline V gene has CDR1 SGHAT and CDR2 FQNNGV. Trimming left V 5 bases short and J 5 bases short, with 22 bases between. The CDR3 is 16 amino acids. The receptor comes from a female donor with papillary thyroid cancer or a benign thyroid nodule (not recorded which). Some clones in this sample may be carry-over from other donors' samples. The genes are TRBV11-2 and TRBJ2-7; possible D gene TRBD2, 7 bases. What was sequenced was blood. CDR3 residues: CASSPRGARAGNEQYF. The DNA of the CDR3 is TGTGCCAGCAGCCCTCGGGGGGCTAGGGCAGGCAACGAGCAGTACTTC.